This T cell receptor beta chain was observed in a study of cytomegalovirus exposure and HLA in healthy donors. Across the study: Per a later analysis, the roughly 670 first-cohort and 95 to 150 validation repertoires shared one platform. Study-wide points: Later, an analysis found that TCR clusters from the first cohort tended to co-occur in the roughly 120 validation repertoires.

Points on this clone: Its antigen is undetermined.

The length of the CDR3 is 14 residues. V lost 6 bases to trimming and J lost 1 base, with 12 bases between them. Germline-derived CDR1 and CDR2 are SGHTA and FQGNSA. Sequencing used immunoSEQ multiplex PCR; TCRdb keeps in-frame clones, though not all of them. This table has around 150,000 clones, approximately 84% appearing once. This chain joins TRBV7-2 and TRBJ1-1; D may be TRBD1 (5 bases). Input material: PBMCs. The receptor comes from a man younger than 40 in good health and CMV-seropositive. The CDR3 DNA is TGTGCCAGCAGAAGGGGCGGGGGGAACACTGAAGCTTTCTTT. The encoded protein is CASRRGGGNTEAFF. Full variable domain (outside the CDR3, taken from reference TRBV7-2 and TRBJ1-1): GAGVSQSPSNKVTEKGKDVELRCDPISGHTALYWYRQSLGQGLEFLIYFQGNSAPDKSGLPSDRFSAERTGGSVSTLTIQRTQQEDSAVYLCASRRGGGNTEAFFGQGTRLTVV.